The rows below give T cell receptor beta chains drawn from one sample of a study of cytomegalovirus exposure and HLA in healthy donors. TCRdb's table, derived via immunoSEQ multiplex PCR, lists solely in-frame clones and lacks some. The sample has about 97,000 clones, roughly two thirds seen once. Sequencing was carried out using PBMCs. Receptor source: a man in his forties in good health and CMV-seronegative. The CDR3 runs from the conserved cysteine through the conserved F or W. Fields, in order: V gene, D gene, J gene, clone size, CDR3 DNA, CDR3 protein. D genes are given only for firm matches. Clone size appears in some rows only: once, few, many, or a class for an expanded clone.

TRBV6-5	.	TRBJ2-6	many	TGTGCCAGCAGTACGGGAGCCTCTGGGGCCAACGTCCTGACTTTC	CASSTGASGANVLTF
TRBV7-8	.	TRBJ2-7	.	TGTGCCAGCAGCTTAGCGGCAATATCCTACGAGCAGTACTTC	CASSLAAISYEQYF
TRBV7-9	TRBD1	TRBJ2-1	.	TGTGCCAGCAGCTTTTCCGGGACAGGCCGTTACAATGAGCAGTTCTTC	CASSFSGTGRYNEQFF
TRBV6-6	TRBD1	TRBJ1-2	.	TGTGCCAGCAGTTACCCGACTGACAGGGAACTTTATGGCTACACCTTC	CASSYPTDRELYGYTF
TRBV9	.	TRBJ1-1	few	TGTGCCAGCGGGGGCGTCAACACTGAAGCTTTCTTT	CASGGVNTEAFF
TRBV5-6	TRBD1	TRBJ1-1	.	TGTGCCAGCAGCCTTAAGGGGCGAACAGGGGGGAACACTGAAGCTTTCTTT	CASSLKGRTGGNTEAFF
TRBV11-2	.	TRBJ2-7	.	TGTGCCAGCAGCTACGGGGATACCTACGAGCAGTACTTC	CASSYGDTYEQYF
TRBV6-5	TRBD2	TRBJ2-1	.	TGTGCCAGCCGTAAACCTGGACTAGCCCTCCCATTCTTC	CASRKPGLALPFF
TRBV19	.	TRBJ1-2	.	TGTGCCAGTAGTAGTGCGGGTGGAGGCTATGGCTACACCTTC	CASSSAGGGYGYTF
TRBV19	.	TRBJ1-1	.	TGTGCCAGTGACCGGGGGGGCACTGAAGCTTTCTTT	CASDRGGTEAFF
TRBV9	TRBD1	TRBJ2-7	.	TGTGCCAGCAGCGTAGGCGTCACAGGGGCTACCTACGAGCAGTACTTC	CASSVGVTGATYEQYF
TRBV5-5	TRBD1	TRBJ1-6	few	TGTGCCAGCAGTACCCCGGGACAGGGGGTCTTT	CASSTPGQGVF
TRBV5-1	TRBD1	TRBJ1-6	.	TGCGCCAGCAGACCGGGACAGCGTAATTCACCCCTCCACTTT	CASRPGQRNSPLHF
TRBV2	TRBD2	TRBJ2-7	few	TGTGCCAGCGGGCCCAGCGGGGGGTCCGGCTCCTACGAGCAGTACTTC	CASGPSGGSGSYEQYF
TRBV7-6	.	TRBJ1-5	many	TGTGCCAGCAGCTTAGCGAGGTATCAGCCCCAGCATTTT	CASSLARYQPQHF
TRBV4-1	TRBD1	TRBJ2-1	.	TGCGCCAGCAGCCAAGATGAGAGGGGGCGGAATAATGAGCAGTTCTTC	CASSQDERGRNNEQFF
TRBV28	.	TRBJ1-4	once	TGTGCCAGCAGGGCACAGGGATGGGATGAAAAACTGTTTTTT	CASRAQGWDEKLFF
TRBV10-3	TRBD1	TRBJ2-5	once	TGTGCCATCAGTAGGGACAGGCATGAGACCCAGTACTTC	CAISRDRHETQYF
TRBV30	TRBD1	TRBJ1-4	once	TGTGCCTGGAGTCGCCTGGGACAGGCCAATGAAAAACTGTTTTTT	CAWSRLGQANEKLFF
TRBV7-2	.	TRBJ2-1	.	TGTGCCAGCAGCTTAGTAGGGGTTGAGCAGTTCTTC	CASSLVGVEQFF
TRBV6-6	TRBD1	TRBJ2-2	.	TGTGCCAGCAATATTCCGGGACAGGGCACCGGGGAGCTGTTTTTT	CASNIPGQGTGELFF
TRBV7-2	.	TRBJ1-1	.	TGTGCCAGCAGCTTATACAACCAGATGAACACTGAAGCTTTCTTT	CASSLYNQMNTEAFF
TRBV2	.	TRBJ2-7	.	TGTGCCAGCAGTGAAGAAGCGTACGAGCAGTACTTC	CASSEEAYEQYF
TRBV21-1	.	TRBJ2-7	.	TGTGCCAGCAGCAAAGTTGGAGACACTAGCGGGGGCAGTACCTACGAGCAGTACTTC	CASSKVGDTSGGSTYEQYF
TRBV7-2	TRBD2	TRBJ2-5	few	TGTGCCAGCAGCTTAGGAGGACGGGGGGGCCGGGGCGGAGAGACCCAGTACTTC	CASSLGGRGGRGGETQYF
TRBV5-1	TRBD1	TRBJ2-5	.	TGCGCCAGCAGCTTTAGTAAAGGGGGCCGGGAGACCCAGTACTTC	CASSFSKGGRETQYF
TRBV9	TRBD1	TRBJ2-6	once	TGTGCCAGCAGCGTGCCGGGACAGGGGACCGGGGCCAACGTCCTGACTTTC	CASSVPGQGTGANVLTF